The sequence of this T cell receptor (beta chain) was determined in a study of cytomegalovirus exposure and HLA in healthy donors. Whole-study results and caveats: In most subjects, TCR beta sequences reportedly gave accurate predictions of HLA-A and HLA-B alleles. Many donors shared some public TCRs, even though most TCR sequences were rare.

The germline CDR1 and CDR2 sequences are SEHNR and FQNEAQ (reference sequence). V lost 4 bases to trimming and J lost 8 bases, with 14 bases between them. CDR3 length equals 13 residues. In the case of this clone: The target antigen is unknown.

With 60 Vbeta and 13 Jbeta primers, the PCR was carried out. The data were produced by immunoSEQ multiplex PCR, yet TCRdb's version contains in-frame clones alone and is incomplete. The data show 150,000 or so clones, around 78% seen once. The clonotype originates from a woman aged 45-59 years in good health and CMV-seropositive. This chain links TRBV7-9 with TRBJ1-1; D is possibly TRBD1 (6 bases). The sample consisted of PBMCs. The CDR3 is CASSSEGGGEAFF. CDR3 nucleotide sequence: TGTGCCAGCAGCTCCGAGGGGGGAGGGGAAGCTTTCTTT.